This TCR beta chain stems from a study of blood T cell repertoires in COVID-19. About the study: Specimens from acute and convalescent COVID-19 originated in the United States, Italy and Spain. Sample material is recorded as cDNA or gDNA derived from T cells, B-cell-depleted T cells, or PBMCs.

V was clipped by 6 bases and J by 6 bases, with 21 bases between them. This CDR3 comprises 15 residues. Germline V lookup: CDR1 MNHEY, CDR2 SVGEGT. In the original processing: Estimation of nucleated cell counts relied on the amplification of reference gene primers. Profiled with immunoSEQ multiplex PCR; TCRdb holds only in-frame clones, not every one. The V and J calls and the clone size are those of that table, but D and trimming were determined from the DNA. The sample lists under 130,000 clones, approximately 92% occurring once. The TCR was taken from a woman aged 80 or over with acute or convalescent COVID-19. This chain uses TRBV6-2 or TRBV6-3 with TRBJ2-7; a possible D gene is TRBD1 (5 bases). Material: peripheral blood. The CDR3 reads CASSLPRTWGSEQYF. CDR3 sequence (DNA): TGTGCCAGCAGCTTGCCAAGGACCTGGGGCTCCGAGCAGTACTTC.